A selection of T cell receptor beta chains follows, all from one sample in a study of vaccination effects on CD4 cells after COVID-19. Some clones are missing from TCRdb's copy, which holds only in-frame ones; the method was immunoSEQ multiplex PCR. The table has some 20,000 clones, roughly 70% seen once; the top ten hold about 17%. Antigen specificity for these receptors is unknown. Specimen: CD4+ T cells from PBMCs cultured with HCoV-229E spike peptides, collected before COVID-19 vaccination. Receptor source: a human donor who received a COVID-19 vaccine. Each CDR3 is given with its conserved first and last residue. Fields, in order: clone size, D gene, V gene, J gene, CDR3 protein, CDR3 DNA. The D gene is left open where the match is weak. Rows may omit the clone size; those that give it use once, few, many or a size class.

>once|TRBD1|TRBV24-1|TRBJ2-2
CATRPSGQGANTGELFF
TGTGCCACCCGACCCTCAGGACAGGGGGCGAACACCGGGGAGCTGTTTTTT
>large|-|TRBV7-2|TRBJ2-3
CASSHYTDTQYF
TGTGCCAGCAGCCACTACACAGATACGCAGTATTTT
>once|-|TRBV2|TRBJ1-1
CASSERQGWTEAFF
TGTGCCAGCAGTGAGAGGCAGGGCTGGACTGAAGCTTTCTTT
>-|-|TRBV7-6|TRBJ2-5
CASSLVPSLQETQYF
TGTGCCAGCAGCTTAGTGCCCAGCCTCCAAGAGACCCAGTACTTC
>once|-|TRBV9|TRBJ1-1
CASSVRSVNTEAFF
TGTGCCAGCAGCGTCCGCAGTGTGAACACTGAAGCTTTCTTT
>few|-|TRBV20-1|TRBJ1-1
CSASTVTNTEAFF
TGCAGTGCTAGTACGGTTACGAACACTGAAGCTTTCTTT
>once|TRBD1|TRBV7-9|TRBJ1-3
CASSLATGGAGNTIYF
TGTGCCAGCAGCTTAGCCACAGGGGGCGCCGGAAACACCATATATTTT
>-|TRBD2|TRBV11-2|TRBJ2-1
CASGPSGDSYNEQFF
TGTGCCAGCGGACCTAGCGGGGACTCCTACAATGAGCAGTTCTTC
>-|-|TRBV5-1|TRBJ1-6
CASSFTGKDSPLHF
TGCGCCAGCAGCTTTACAGGGAAGGATTCACCCCTCCACTTT
>-|-|TRBV25-1|TRBJ2-3
CASSSPGATTPDTQYF
TGTGCCAGCAGTTCCCCGGGTGCCACAACCCCAGATACGCAGTATTTT
>once|-|TRBV7-9|TRBJ2-5
CASSSLPAGRETQYF
TGTGCCAGCAGCTCTCTACCCGCAGGACGGGAGACCCAGTACTTC
>-|-|TRBV4-1|TRBJ1-1
CASSQDRDTEAFF
TGCGCCAGCAGCCAAGACCGGGACACTGAAGCTTTCTTT
>once|-|TRBV4-1|TRBJ2-6
CASSQPLEDWDSGANVLTF
TGCGCCAGCAGCCAGCCTCTTGAAGACTGGGACTCTGGGGCCAACGTCCTGACTTTC
>once|TRBD1|TRBV3-1/TRBV3-2|TRBJ1-2
CASSQDGTGNGGYTF
TGTGCCAGCAGCCAAGATGGGACAGGGAATGGTGGCTACACCTTC
>-|-|TRBV29-1|TRBJ1-2
CSVPGGANYGYTF
TGCAGCGTTCCTGGGGGGGCGAACTATGGCTACACCTTC
>few|-|TRBV7-2|TRBJ1-5
CASSLQPLTAFSNQPQHF
TGTGCCAGCAGTCTACAGCCGTTGACAGCGTTTAGCAATCAGCCCCAGCATTTT
>-|-|TRBV25-1|TRBJ1-3
CASSEFNSGNTIYF
TGTGCCAGCAGTGAATTCAACTCTGGAAACACCATATATTTT
>-|-|TRBV7-6|TRBJ2-2
CASRPRGNTGELFF
TGTGCCAGCAGGCCGCGGGGGAACACCGGGGAGCTGTTTTTT
>-|TRBD2|TRBV18|TRBJ2-7
CASSPGTSSEQYF
TGTGCCAGCTCACCCGGGACTAGCTCCGAGCAGTACTTC
>-|-|TRBV7-9|TRBJ2-3
CASSLALGATDTQYF
TGTGCCAGCAGCTTAGCGCTCGGGGCCACAGATACGCAGTATTTT
>few|-|TRBV12-3/TRBV12-4|TRBJ1-3
CATGLSGNTIYF
TGTGCCACCGGGCTCTCTGGAAACACCATATATTTT
>-|-|TRBV6-5|TRBJ2-7
CASSSRTRSTSYEQYF
TGTGCCAGCAGTTCCCGGACAAGGTCAACCTCCTACGAGCAGTACTTC
>-|TRBD1|TRBV19|TRBJ1-3
CASSLRQGAFRNTIYF
TGTGCCAGTAGTCTAAGACAGGGGGCCTTTAGAAACACCATATATTTT
>once|-|TRBV19|TRBJ1-1
CASSMKSSGNTEAFF
TGTGCCAGTAGTATGAAGAGTTCAGGGAACACTGAAGCTTTCTTT
>once|-|TRBV27|TRBJ1-4
CASSLSGGWGEKLFF
TGTGCCAGCAGTTTATCGGGGGGTTGGGGTGAAAAACTGTTTTTT
>-|-|TRBV2|TRBJ1-2
CASRVDTLYGYTF
TGTGCCAGCAGGGTTGACACCCTCTATGGCTACACCTTC
>-|-|TRBV25-1|TRBJ1-6
CASSEGEYNSPLHF
TGTGCCAGCAGTGAAGGGGAGTATAATTCACCCCTCCACTTT
>once|-|TRBV11-2|TRBJ2-2
CASSLDRRVFF
TGTGCCAGCAGCTTAGACAGGAGAGTGTTTTTT
>-|TRBD1|TRBV7-9|TRBJ1-5
CASSTIWPPVTGGPRIYSNQPQHF
TGTGCCAGCAGCACAATCTGGCCCCCTGTGACAGGGGGCCCCAGGATCTATAGCAATCAGCCCCAGCATTTT
>once|-|TRBV6-5|TRBJ2-7
CASTLTYEQYF
TGTGCCAGCACCTTGACCTACGAGCAGTACTTC
>once|-|TRBV6-6|TRBJ1-4
CASSYRRELFF
TGTGCCAGCAGTTACCGACGGGAGTTGTTTTTT
>-|TRBD1|TRBV7-2|TRBJ1-4
CASSLGYRQGATNEKLFF
TGTGCCAGCAGCTTAGGCTACCGACAGGGGGCAACTAATGAAAAACTGTTTTTT
>-|-|TRBV28|TRBJ1-1
CASSFPRQAFF
TGTGCCAGCAGTTTTCCCCGGCAAGCTTTCTTT
>few|TRBD2|TRBV5-1|TRBJ2-5
CASSLSRTSFETQYF
TGCGCCAGCAGCTTGTCCAGGACTAGTTTCGAGACCCAGTACTTC
>-|-|TRBV5-1|TRBJ1-2
CASSRVSGYGYTF
TGCGCCAGCAGCAGGGTCAGTGGCTATGGCTACACCTTC
>once|-|TRBV18|TRBJ2-4
CASSPNMGAGVAKNIQYF
TGTGCCAGCTCACCCAACATGGGGGCGGGAGTAGCCAAAAACATTCAGTACTTC
>-|TRBD1|TRBV2|TRBJ1-2
CASIIGTANHGYTF
TGTGCCAGCATTATCGGGACAGCGAATCATGGCTACACCTTC
>once|TRBD1|TRBV7-2|TRBJ2-3
CASSLGARGLGTDTQYF
TGTGCCAGCAGCTTAGGGGCCAGGGGGCTTGGCACAGATACGCAGTATTTT
>-|-|TRBV11-3|TRBJ2-1
CASSIGAGGYEQFF
TGTGCCAGCAGCATAGGGGCCGGGGGCTATGAGCAGTTCTTC
>-|-|TRBV19|TRBJ1-3
CASSDIQGSGNTIYF
TGTGCCAGTAGTGACATACAGGGCTCTGGAAACACCATATATTTT
>few|-|TRBV2|TRBJ2-7
CASSEEGSSEQYF
TGTGCCAGCAGTGAAGAGGGTAGTAGCGAGCAGTACTTC
>-|-|TRBV9|TRBJ1-1
CASSVGGTEAFF
TGTGCCAGCAGCGTAGGGGGCACTGAAGCTTTCTTT
>-|-|TRBV3-1/TRBV3-2|TRBJ1-6
CASSQEWRDQYNSPLHF
TGTGCCAGCAGCCAAGAATGGAGAGACCAGTATAATTCACCCCTCCACTTT
>large|-|TRBV25-1|TRBJ2-7
CASSPRIMYEQYF
TGTGCCAGCAGTCCGCGGATCATGTACGAGCAGTACTTC
>-|-|TRBV27|TRBJ1-4
CASSFSPATNEKLFF
TGTGCCAGCAGTTTTTCGCCAGCAACTAATGAAAAACTGTTTTTT
>-|-|TRBV15|TRBJ1-2
CATSPRPNYGYTF
TGTGCCACCAGCCCTAGGCCAAACTATGGCTACACCTTC